Included here is one TCR beta chain sequence, with context. The antigen is unknown. V was pared by 0 bases and J by 6 bases, with 11 bases of the junction left unmatched. The germline CDR1 and CDR2 sequences are SGHRS and YFSETQ. The CDR3 length is 17 residues. The PCR contained 60 Vbeta and 13 Jbeta primers. TCRdb's copy holds only in-frame clones and misses some; the assay was immunoSEQ multiplex PCR. Among fewer than 200,000 clones listed, over 60% were seen once. This entry comes from a study of cytomegalovirus exposure and HLA in healthy donors. Findings of the study overall: Prediction of most subjects' HLA-A and HLA-B alleles by TCR beta sequences was reportedly accurate. Investigators reported 150 to 200 TCR beta chains as tied to cytomegalovirus. Within the data, a cluster of highly shared sequence variants was likely a sequencing artifact.

Sequenced material: PBMCs. The sequence came from a girl under 18 in good health and CMV-seronegative. This chain connects TRBV5-1 to TRBJ1-4; 7 positions match TRBD1. The chain's CDR3 is CASSLVGYGTDDEKLFF. CDR3 DNA sequence: TGCGCCAGCAGCTTGGTTGGGTACGGGACAGATGATGAAAAACTGTTTTTT.